The text below deals with one T cell receptor beta chain. There is no known antigen for this receptor. No quality values exist for individual bases; no much larger clone is one base distant. The data belong to a study of patients and donors after allogeneic stem cell transplantation (TCRdb year 2020). Here V drops 6 bases and J drops 3 bases, and the junction holds 10 bases not matched to any gene. The CDR3 holds 15 amino acids from the cysteine to the phenylalanine. Only the CDR3 region is kept as DNA, spanning 45 bases read in frame from base 1. Sequences MRHNA (CDR1) and SNTAGT (CDR2) are obtained from the germline V gene. Libraries were built with RT-PCR. The sequencing machine was a NextSeq 550. Through fastp at Q25 and MiXCR, TCRdb rebuilt clones from the public reads, retaining in-frame beta chains. When rows share a CDR3 protein, they turn into one entry using the most common DNA and genes. Within this sample are approximately 200,000 distinct CDR3 sequences, with 41% of them counted one time only. The ten largest make up about 33% of the sample.

The receptor was isolated from a human donor who was either an allogeneic HSCT recipient or a stem cell or donor lymphocyte infusion donor (not recorded which). It is not recorded whose cells these are; they may come from a transplant donor. Sequencing was carried out using blood, either unsorted or a sorted T cell fraction (not recorded which). The sequence is built from TRBV6-4 and TRBJ2-7, and 8 bases in between align with TRBD1. Read as DNA, the sequence is TGTGCCAGCAGCGAGATCCGGACAGGGAACTACGAGCAGTACTTC. This yields the protein CASSEIRTGNYEQYF.